Listed below are T cell receptor beta chains from one sample, sequenced in a study of blood T cell repertoires in COVID-19. Data came from immunoSEQ multiplex PCR; TCRdb stores just in-frame clones and leaves some out. The sample has 300,000 to 400,000 clones; just over 85% are singletons. What was sequenced was PBMCs or T cells enriched from blood (not recorded which). Receptors were obtained from a woman between 40 and 55 years old with acute COVID-19. Both conserved end residues are part of each CDR3. D genes are given only for firm matches. The size of a clone is reported for some rows only, either as once, few or many, or as a class for expanded clones.

J gene,clone size,D gene,V gene,CDR3 length,CDR3 protein,CDR3 DNA
TRBJ2-7,NA,TRBD2,TRBV19,17,CASSIDLWASGAYEQYF,TGTGCCAGTAGTATAGATCTTTGGGCTAGCGGGGCCTACGAGCAGTACTTC
TRBJ1-4,few,NA,TRBV6-5,13,CASNRSTNEKLFF,TGTGCCAGCAACAGGTCGACTAATGAAAAACTGTTTTTT
TRBJ2-1,NA,TRBD2,TRBV28,15,CASRGLRLAGNEQFF,TGTGCCAGCCGCGGCTTGAGACTAGCGGGAAATGAGCAGTTCTTC
TRBJ1-6,NA,NA,TRBV6-6,13,CASSLSPGSPLHF,TGTGCCAGCAGTCTCTCACCCGGTTCACCCCTCCACTTT
TRBJ2-3,NA,TRBD2,TRBV7-2,17,CASSSGETSGRSGTQYF,TGTGCCAGCAGCTCCGGAGAGACTAGCGGGAGAAGTGGTACGCAGTATTTT
TRBJ1-2,once,TRBD1,TRBV18,15,CASSPRWETGNGYTF,TGTGCCAGCTCACCACGTTGGGAGACAGGGAATGGCTACACCTTC
TRBJ1-2,NA,TRBD1,TRBV19,15,CASSISRGQGYGYTF,TGTGCCAGTAGTATATCAAGGGGGCAGGGCTATGGCTACACCTTC
TRBJ2-1,many,TRBD2,TRBV7-3,13,CASSPGGAVEQFF,TGTGCCAGCAGCCCGGGGGGGGCGGTTGAGCAGTTCTTC
TRBJ1-2,NA,TRBD1,TRBV7-6,13,CASSLAGQRGYTF,TGTGCCAGCAGCTTGGCGGGACAGAGGGGCTACACCTTC
TRBJ1-4,once,NA,TRBV27,13,CASSRGRSEKLFF,TGTGCCAGCAGCCGCGGGCGTAGTGAAAAACTGTTTTTT
TRBJ1-6,NA,NA,TRBV29-1,14,CSVGEGARGSPLHF,TGCAGCGTTGGTGAAGGCGCTAGGGGTTCACCCCTCCACTTT
TRBJ2-2,NA,TRBD1,TRBV10-3,17,CAISEPRTGRDTGELFF,TGTGCCATCAGTGAGCCTCGGACAGGGCGGGACACCGGGGAGCTGTTTTTT
TRBJ2-7,NA,NA,TRBV6-6,15,CASRPNRDIAYEQYF,TGTGCCAGCAGGCCCAACCGGGACATTGCCTACGAGCAGTACTTC
TRBJ2-5,NA,TRBD1,TRBV14,15,CASSHRQGNWETQYF,TGTGCCAGCAGCCATCGACAGGGGAATTGGGAGACCCAGTACTTC
TRBJ2-3,NA,TRBD1,TRBV7-9,14,CASNFGQATDTQYF,TGTGCCAGCAACTTCGGACAGGCCACAGATACGCAGTATTTT
TRBJ2-5,NA,TRBD2,TRBV7-2,15,CASRKEPSGYETQYF,TGTGCCAGCAGAAAAGAGCCTAGCGGCTATGAGACCCAGTACTTC
TRBJ2-7,NA,NA,TRBV7-2,15,CASSLQGTEAYEQYF,TGTGCCAGCAGCTTACAGGGTACAGAGGCCTACGAGCAGTACTTC
TRBJ2-3,NA,TRBD2,TRBV7-2,16,CASSLRLAGPTDTQYF,TGTGCCAGCAGCTTGAGACTAGCGGGGCCCACAGATACGCAGTATTTT
TRBJ2-2,once,NA,TRBV9,15,CASTLDPLGTGELFF,TGTGCCAGCACCTTAGATCCTCTCGGCACCGGGGAGCTGTTTTTT
TRBJ2-3,NA,TRBD1,TRBV9,22,CASSVGLSGTGGMVGTTDTQYF,TGTGCCAGCAGCGTAGGCCTCTCCGGGACAGGGGGCATGGTGGGGACCACAGATACGCAGTATTTT
TRBJ2-2,once,NA,TRBV27,14,CASSLSRVSGELFF,TGTGCCAGCAGTTTATCCAGGGTATCCGGGGAGCTGTTTTTT
TRBJ1-4,few,NA,TRBV6-5,14,CASSYARVSEKLFF,TGTGCCAGCAGTTACGCCCGGGTTAGTGAAAAACTGTTTTTT
TRBJ1-2,NA,NA,TRBV18,16,CASSPLTDTPIYGYTF,TGTGCCAGCTCACCGCTGACAGACACCCCCATCTATGGCTACACCTTC
TRBJ1-6,NA,TRBD1,TRBV2,19,CASSDGTGTTYSYNSPLHF,TGTGCCAGCAGTGATGGGACAGGGACAACCTACTCCTATAATTCACCCCTCCACTTT
TRBJ1-2,NA,NA,TRBV6-5,14,CASSYLQGSAGYTF,TGTGCCAGCAGTTACTTACAGGGTTCTGCAGGCTACACCTTC
TRBJ1-2,NA,NA,TRBV7-3,13,CASSPKGGNGYTF,TGTGCCAGCAGTCCCAAGGGGGGGAATGGCTACACCTTC
TRBJ2-1,NA,TRBD2,TRBV6-2/TRBV6-3,14,CASSYPSGTNEQFF,TGTGCCAGCAGTTATCCTAGCGGGACGAATGAGCAGTTCTTC
TRBJ2-2,NA,NA,TRBV5-1,16,CASSLMTGPDTGELFF,TGCGCCAGCAGCTTAATGACAGGACCTGACACCGGGGAGCTGTTTTTT
TRBJ2-4,NA,NA,TRBV6-5,11,CASTPGDTVDF,TGTGCCAGCACTCCAGGGGATACCGTGGACTTC
TRBJ2-7,NA,NA,TRBV5-5,13,CASSLDGGYEQYF,TGTGCCAGCAGCTTGGACGGAGGCTACGAGCAGTACTTC
TRBJ2-7,once,TRBD1,TRBV7-6,15,CASSLGQGRTYEQYF,TGTGCCAGCAGCTTAGGACAGGGCCGGACCTACGAGCAGTACTTC
TRBJ1-6,NA,NA,TRBV5-1,13,CASSLGQNSPLHF,TGCGCCAGCAGCTTGGGACAAAATTCACCCCTCCACTTT
TRBJ1-5,NA,NA,TRBV5-8,16,CASSPGQWYSNQPQHF,TGTGCCAGCAGCCCAGGACAGTGGTATAGCAATCAGCCCCAGCATTTT
TRBJ2-1,few,TRBD2,TRBV7-2,15,CASSLGTSKGNEQFF,TGTGCCAGCAGCTTAGGGACTAGCAAAGGGAATGAGCAGTTCTTC
TRBJ1-1,NA,NA,TRBV9,18,CASSPDLGGAKMNTEAFF,TGTGCCAGCAGCCCAGATTTGGGAGGAGCTAAAATGAACACTGAAGCTTTCTTT
TRBJ2-7,NA,NA,TRBV7-2,14,CASSAFSGADEQYF,TGTGCCAGCAGCGCCTTCTCAGGGGCTGACGAGCAGTACTTC
TRBJ2-1,once,TRBD2,TRBV7-2,17,CASSYRLAGLSYNEQFF,TGTGCCAGCAGCTACCGACTAGCGGGACTCTCCTACAATGAGCAGTTCTTC
TRBJ2-2,NA,TRBD2,TRBV6-5,16,CASSFLASGGPGELFF,TGTGCCAGCAGTTTTCTCGCTAGCGGGGGCCCCGGGGAGCTGTTTTTT
TRBJ1-4,NA,NA,TRBV15,15,CATSRGQSTNEKLFF,TGTGCCACCAGCAGAGGACAGTCAACTAATGAAAAACTGTTTTTT
TRBJ1-2,NA,NA,TRBV29-1,14,CSVEDRGGPYGYTF,TGCAGCGTTGAAGATCGAGGAGGGCCCTATGGCTACACCTTC
TRBJ2-1,few,NA,TRBV19,15,CASSIPRGLNNEQFF,TGTGCCAGTAGTATTCCCAGGGGCCTTAACAATGAGCAGTTCTTC